This T cell receptor beta chain was profiled in a study of spatial heterogeneity in lung cancer. The time point is: sample taken at primary tumor resection. Unsorted tumor, nontumor lung tissue or cryopreserved PBMC supplied the whole RNA. This clonotype came up many times. The CDR3 totals 15 residues. Trimming shortened V by 1 base and J by 8 bases, and 17 bases separated the two germline ends. Germline CDR1 SGHVS, CDR2 FQNEAQ. TCRdb processed the 5' RACE reads anew with MiXCR; each CDR3 protein has one entry. Of roughly 40,000 distinct CDR3 sequences in the sample, around 7.1% were seen once. The source of this sequence is a female donor with early-stage non-small cell lung cancer. The sequencing used PBMCs, collected at surgery. The J gene is TRBJ1-2, the V gene TRBV7-8, with a possible D match to TRBD1 (5 bases). In DNA, the CDR3 is TGTGCCAGCAGCTTAGTGGCAGGGAGCGGCGACGGCTACACCTTC. The encoded protein is CASSLVAGSGDGYTF.